Detailed here is one TCR beta chain. The antigen is undetermined. CDR3 length: 14 residues. CDR1 ENHRY and CDR2 SYGVKD come from the germline V gene. Unmatched junction bases numbered 4, after V lost 3 bases and J lost 7 bases. This sample is part of a study of early stage breast cancer tumors. Study results and caveats: Blood repertoires resembled normal breast more than tumor. Bulk DNA sequencing of unsorted cells missed chain pairing and markers. Compared with adjacent normal breast, tumors showed about 2.5-fold denser, more clonal T cells.

Blood replicates held 0.5 ug DNA, tumor or normal breast about 1.5 ug, two each. Data came from immunoSEQ multiplex PCR; TCRdb stores just in-frame clones and leaves some out. Here the sample spans tens of thousands of clones, 70% to 80% being singletons. The origin of this receptor is a person aged 45-60 years with breast cancer. The chain employs TRBV10-3 and TRBJ2-1, with 9 nucleotides matching TRBD2. Source material: blood. CDR3 residues: CAISDGTSQNEQFF. As DNA, the CDR3 is TGTGCCATCAGTGATGGGACTAGCCAGAATGAGCAGTTCTTC.